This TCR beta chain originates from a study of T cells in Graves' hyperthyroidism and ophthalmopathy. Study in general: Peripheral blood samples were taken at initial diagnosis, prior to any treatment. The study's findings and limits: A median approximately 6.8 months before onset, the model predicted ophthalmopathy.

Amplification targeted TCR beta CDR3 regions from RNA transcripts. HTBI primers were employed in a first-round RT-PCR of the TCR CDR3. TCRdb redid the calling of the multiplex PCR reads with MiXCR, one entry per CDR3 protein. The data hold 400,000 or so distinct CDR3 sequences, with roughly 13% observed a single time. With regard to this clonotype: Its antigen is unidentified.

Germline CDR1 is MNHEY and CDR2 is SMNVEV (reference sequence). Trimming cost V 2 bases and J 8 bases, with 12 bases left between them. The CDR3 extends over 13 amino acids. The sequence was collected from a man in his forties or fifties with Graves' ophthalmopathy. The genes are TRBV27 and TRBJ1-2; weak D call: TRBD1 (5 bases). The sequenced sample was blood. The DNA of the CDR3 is TGTGCCAGCAGTTTAGGGGGGATCGGAGGCTACACCTTC. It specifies CASSLGGIGGYTF.